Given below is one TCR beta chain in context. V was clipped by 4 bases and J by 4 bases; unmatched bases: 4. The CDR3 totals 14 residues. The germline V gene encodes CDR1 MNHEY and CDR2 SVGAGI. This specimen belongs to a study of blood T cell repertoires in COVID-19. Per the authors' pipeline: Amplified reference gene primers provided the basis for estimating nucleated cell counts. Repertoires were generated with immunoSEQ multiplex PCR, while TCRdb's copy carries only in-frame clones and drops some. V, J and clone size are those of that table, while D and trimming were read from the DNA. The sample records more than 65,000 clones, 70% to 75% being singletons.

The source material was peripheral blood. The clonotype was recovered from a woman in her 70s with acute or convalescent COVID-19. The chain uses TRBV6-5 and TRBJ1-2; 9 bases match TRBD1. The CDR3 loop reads CASSFTGGVYGYTF. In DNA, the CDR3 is TGTGCCAGCAGTTTTACAGGGGGCGTCTATGGCTACACCTTC.